This entry lists 15 T cell receptor beta chains sequenced from one sample in a study of cytomegalovirus exposure and HLA in healthy donors. The PCR ran on 60 Vbeta and 13 Jbeta primers. Clones were sequenced by immunoSEQ multiplex PCR, and TCRdb holds only the in-frame ones, with some missing. In total, the table holds around 140,000 clones. Material for sequencing was PBMCs. Receptors were obtained from a woman between 40 and 55 years old in good health and CMV-seropositive.

This sequence joins TRBV5-6 and TRBJ2-4; tentative D call: TRBD2 (6 bases). Trimming shortened V by 4 bases and J by 8 bases, and 19 bases separated the two germline ends. Germline lookup yields CDR1 SGHDT and CDR2 YYEEEE. The CDR3 is made up of 15 amino acids. The CDR3 region has the DNA TGTGCCAGCAGCCCCACCTCTCGGGGGAGTGACATTCAGTACTTC. It encodes CASSPTSRGSDIQYF. The full variable domain, its missing parts supplied by reference TRBV5-6 and TRBJ2-4, is DAGVTQSPTHLIKTRGQQVTLRCSPKSGHDTVSWYQQALGQGPQFIFQYYEEEERQRGNFPDRFSGHQFPNYSSELNVNALLLGDSALYLCASSPTSRGSDIQYFGAGTRLSVL.

The chain combines TRBV11-2 with TRBJ2-7, with D maybe TRBD1 (5 bases). This CDR3 contains 12 residues. Germline CDR1 is SGHAT and CDR2 is FQNNGV. V was trimmed by 5 bases and J by 5 bases, leaving 10 bases between them. The chain's CDR3 is CASSPGYNEQYF. As DNA, the CDR3 is TGTGCCAGCAGCCCAGGGTATAACGAGCAGTACTTC.

The rearrangement links TRBV18 to TRBJ2-3; maybe TRBD2 (5 bases). This CDR3 contains 15 residues. V lost 1 base, J lost 6 bases, and 14 bases lay in between. The germline CDR1 and CDR2 sequences are KGHSH and LQKENI. CDR3 nucleotides: TGTGCCAGCTCACCACTTACTAGGCGAGGCGATACGCAGTATTTT. This sequence encodes CASSPLTRRGDTQYF.

The chain recombines TRBV30 with TRBJ2-3, with TRBD2 matching over 9 bases. The CDR3 length is 14 residues. V shed 3 bases and J 5 bases; nucleotides not matched to a gene: 6. From germline, CDR1 is GTSNPN and CDR2 SVGIG (reference sequence). CDR3 in amino acids: CAWSAGGPLDTQYF. In DNA, the CDR3 is TGTGCCTGGAGCGCGGGAGGGCCATTAGATACGCAGTATTTT.

This rearrangement joins TRBV2 to TRBJ2-5; TRBD2 might be the D (5 bases). The J call could be wrong; TRBJ2-7 is a better fit for the DNA end. The CDR3 length is 13 residues. Germline CDR1 and CDR2: SNHLY and FYNNEI. The CDR3 sequence is CASSIGLRYEQYF. CDR3 DNA sequence: TGTGCCAGCAGTATCGGACTCAGGTACGAGCAGTACTTC.

The genes are TRBV19 and TRBJ1-4; possible D gene TRBD1, 5 bases. Germline loops: CDR1 LNHDA, CDR2 SQIVND (reference sequence). The ends were cut back, 5 bases at V and 2 bases at J, with 6 bases in the middle. CDR3 length: 13 residues. CDR3 loop: CASSQGTNEKLFF. The CDR3 DNA follows: TGTGCCAGTAGTCAGGGTACTAATGAAAAACTGTTTTTT.

V gene TRBV4-2 combines with J gene TRBJ1-2; unclear D gene. Germline values: CDR1 LGHNA, CDR2 YNFKEQ. Deletions cut 0 bases from V and 2 bases from J, with 7 bases between. The CDR3 covers 14 residues. CDR3 DNA: TGTGCCAGCAGCCAAGACGAACAGAACTATGGCTACACCTTC. Translation gives CASSQDEQNYGYTF.

J is TRBJ2-2 and V is TRBV5-4; the match to TRBD1 covers 9 bases. The CDR3 contains 15 residues. The germline V gene encodes CDR1 SGHNT and CDR2 YYREEE (reference sequence). With V trimmed by 4 bases and J by 2 bases, 3 bases remained unmatched. The CDR3 region is CASSPTGGNTGELFF. Written as DNA, the CDR3 is TGTGCCAGCAGCCCGACAGGGGGTAACACCGGGGAGCTGTTTTTT. The variable domain in full, completed from reference TRBV5-4 and TRBJ2-2, reads ETGVTQSPTHLIKTRGQQVTLRCSSQSGHNTVSWYQQALGQGPQFIFQYYREEENGRGNFPPRFSGLQFPNYSSELNVNALELDDSALYLCASSPTGGNTGELFFGEGSRLTVL.

Notes on this clone: Other nucleotide sequences from this sample produce the same CDR3. This sequence joins TRBV7-9 and TRBJ1-4, with 9 nucleotides matching TRBD1. The germline gives CDR1 SEHNR, CDR2 FQNEAQ (reference sequence). J lost 2 bases, V lost 5 bases, and 6 bases had no gene match. The CDR3 contains 16 residues. CDR3 coding DNA: TGTGCCAGCAGCCTGGACAGGGGAGGCACTAATGAAAAACTGTTTTTT. Translating it yields CASSLDRGGTNEKLFF.

This chain joins TRBV4-3 and TRBJ1-4; TRBD1 might be the D (6 bases). The CDR3 sequence is 13 residues long. The ends were cut back, 3 bases at V and 8 bases at J, with 10 bases in the middle. Germline V gene lookup returns CDR1 LGHNA and CDR2 YSLEER. The CDR3 protein is CASSQGAGEKLFF. CDR3 sequence (DNA): TGCGCCAGCAGCCAGGGGGCCGGAGAAAAACTGTTTTTT.

The chain employs TRBV27 and TRBJ1-2, with TRBD1 as a possible D gene (5 bases). Trimming left V 5 bases short and J 4 bases short, with 26 bases between. Germline CDR1 is MNHEY and CDR2 is SMNVEV (reference sequence). There are 18 residues in the CDR3. The CDR3 sequence is CASSHPPGRDVGSYGYTF. CDR3 nucleotide sequence: TGTGCCAGCAGTCACCCCCCGGGGAGGGACGTGGGGAGCTATGGCTACACCTTC.

As for this clone: This CDR3 is also generated by other DNA sequences in the sample. The V gene is TRBV7-9, the J gene TRBJ2-5, with 8 nucleotides matching TRBD2. The V segment lost 5 bases and the J segment 12 bases; nucleotides outside the gene matches: 8. CDR1 is SEHNR and CDR2 is FQNEAQ in the germline V gene (reference sequence). CDR3 size: 12 residues. The CDR3 DNA reads TGTGCCAGCAGCGAAATAGCGGGACCCGAGTACTTC. Translation gives CASSEIAGPEYF.

The V gene is TRBV6-5, the J gene TRBJ2-2, with TRBD2 identical over 9 bases. Per germline, CDR1 MNHEY and CDR2 SVGAGI. The CDR3 totals 15 residues. V gave up 1 base and J gave up 7 bases; unmatched junction bases: 4. The CDR3 DNA reads TGTGCCAGCAGTTACTTAGCGGGAGTTGTCGGGGAGCTGTTTTTT. Protein: CASSYLAGVVGELFF.

The chain uses TRBV28 and TRBJ2-1, with D maybe TRBD2 (5 bases). This CDR3 is built from 17 residues. Trimming shortened V by 6 bases and J by 1 base, and 19 bases separated the two germline ends. The germline CDR1 and CDR2 sequences are MDHEN and SYDVKM. CDR3 DNA: TGTGCCAGCAGGCCTATTGGTGGACTCCTGTCCTACAATGAGCAGTTCTTC. This translates into CASRPIGGLLSYNEQFF.

The chain is built from TRBV28 and TRBJ2-4; TRBD1 might be the D (5 bases). The CDR3 runs 14 residues. Trimming took 3 bases from V and 0 from J, leaving 6 bases between them. Germline V CDR1 and CDR2: MDHEN, SYDVKM. CDR3 in amino acids: CASSLTVAKNIQYF. The CDR3 nucleotides read TGTGCCAGCAGTTTGACAGTAGCCAAAAACATTCAGTACTTC.